A single sample gave rise to the 9 T cell receptor beta chains below, sequenced in a study of shared clonotypes between healthy human individuals. Naive CD8 cells lacked CD45RO, underwent positive selection for CCR7 and left out terminally differentiated effector memory CD45RA+ cells. The assay was immunoSEQ multiplex PCR, and TCRdb's table has in-frame clones only and misses some. The sample shows 560,000 or so clones, around 96% of them seen only once. Source material: naive CD8+ T cells sorted from blood. These TCRs come from a woman aged 25 to 45 in good health.

The CDR3 nucleotides are TGTGCCAGCAGTCCCGCGATTAGCACTGAAGCTTTCTTT. It codes for CASSPAISTEAFF. The chain joins TRBV28 to TRBJ1-1; D remains ambiguous. The CDR3 loop spans 13 amino acids. The V end lost 5 bases, the J end lost 4 bases, and 11 bases lay between the germline ends. Germline values: CDR1 MDHEN, CDR2 SYDVKM.

The V call is TRBV5-1, the J call TRBJ2-1, with a weak D call TRBD2 (5 bases). This CDR3 comprises 18 residues. The germline V and J ends were trimmed by 0 bases and 4 bases, with 20 bases remaining between them. Per germline, CDR1 SGHRS and CDR2 YFSETQ. Written as DNA, the CDR3 is TGCGCCAGCAGCTTGGACGCCCTACTCCACGCGGGTTACAATGAGCAGTTCTTC. Translated, it gives CASSLDALLHAGYNEQFF.

The chain recombines TRBV30 with TRBJ2-1; 7 bases match TRBD2. The CDR3 extends over 15 amino acids. The germline CDR1 and CDR2 sequences are GTSNPN and SVGIG (reference sequence). V lost 0 bases, J lost 9 bases, and 11 bases stayed unmatched. CDR3 bases: TGTGCCTGGAGTGTTGGCGGGGGTTCTGTCTTTGAGCAGTTCTTC. The encoded protein is CAWSVGGGSVFEQFF.

This chain connects TRBV7-9 to TRBJ2-3, with 10 positions matching TRBD1. Looked up from germline, CDR1 is SEHNR and CDR2 is FQNEAQ (reference sequence). The CDR3 has 16 amino acids. J lost 3 bases, V lost 4 bases, and 7 bases had no gene match. The CDR3 loop reads CASSSRTGGRTDTQYF. Here the CDR3 DNA reads TGTGCCAGCAGCTCAAGGACAGGGGGGCGAACAGATACGCAGTATTTT.

This clone was recorded only once. J is TRBJ1-1 and V is TRBV7-9; D not resolved. The CDR3 has 12 amino acids. Germline lookup yields CDR1 SEHNR and CDR2 FQNEAQ (reference sequence). Trimming cost V 5 bases and J 4 bases, with 8 bases left between them. Here the CDR3 DNA reads TGTGCCAGCAGCGGCAGTACCACTGAAGCTTTCTTT. Its protein is CASSGSTTEAFF.

The CDR3 is CASSPPDSHEKLFF. The CDR3 bases are TGTGCCAGCAGCCCCCCGGACAGCCATGAAAAACTGTTTTTT. V is TRBV28 and J is TRBJ1-4; a weak D match, TRBD1 (6 bases). With 6 bases removed from V and 6 bases from J, the gap between germline ends came to 14 bases. The CDR3 extends over 14 amino acids. Germline CDR1 reads MDHEN; CDR2 reads SYDVKM.

V is TRBV27 and J is TRBJ2-7; 7 bases are shared with TRBD1. CDR3 size: 16 residues. J was trimmed by 3 bases and V by 3 bases; bases with no gene match: 11. The germline V gene encodes CDR1 MNHEY and CDR2 SMNVEV (reference sequence). CDR3 residues: CASSFSPMDRFYEQYF. CDR3 DNA: TGTGCCAGCAGTTTTTCCCCTATGGACAGGTTCTACGAGCAGTACTTC.

V gene TRBV7-8 combines with J gene TRBJ2-1; 14 nucleotides match TRBD2. Germline lookup yields CDR1 SGHVS and CDR2 FQNEAQ. CDR3 length: 15 amino acids. The trim removed 4 bases at V and 5 bases at J, leaving 1 base unmatched. The chain's CDR3 is CASSSGLAGDNEQFF. In DNA form, the CDR3 reads TGTGCCAGCAGCTCGGGACTAGCGGGAGACAATGAGCAGTTCTTC.

This clone was seen a single time. This chain joins TRBV28 and TRBJ2-5; D remains unclear. The V gene's germline CDR1 is MDHEN and CDR2 SYDVKM. Trimming stripped 6 bases from V and 1 base from J, with 3 bases between. This CDR3 spans 11 amino acids. The CDR3 is CASRFQETQYF. The CDR3 DNA sequence: TGTGCCAGCAGGTTCCAAGAGACCCAGTACTTC.